The subject of this entry is one TCR beta chain. Method: immunoSEQ multiplex PCR; TCRdb's copy keeps in-frame clones and lacks some. The sample lists about 93,000 clones; 91% were seen once. These data come from a study of T cell changes during pregnancy in multiple sclerosis. The TCR originated in a female donor in good health, enrolled as a control in a pregnancy study. This material consisted of peripheral blood, taken after pregnancy.

The CDR3 here is CASSSQGSWSEAFF. The CDR3 DNA reads as TGTGCCAGCAGTTCACAGGGTAGCTGGTCTGAAGCTTTCTTT. The V gene is TRBV6-5, the J gene TRBJ1-1; possibly TRBD1 for D (6 bases). The CDR3 spans 14 residues. The V end was cut by 4 bases, the J end by 6 bases, with 15 bases between. Germline V gene data show CDR1 as MNHEY and CDR2 as SVGAGI.